This T cell receptor (beta chain) derives from a study of beta chain features in type 1 diabetes listed by TCRdb under 2018. A note on the overall study: No differences in mean age, gender distribution, total cell number or subset yield were found between patients and healthy donors. A total of roughly 100 million sorted cells were examined across all samples, and the number of cells per subset was strongly correlated with RNA yield. In the study, recently diagnosed type 1 diabetes patients and matched healthy donors were compared on the TCRB repertoires of their sorted circulating CD4+ T cell subsets. Whereas all 30 or so donors provided naive and central memory subsets, regulatory and stem cell-like memory subsets were isolated from just 8 patients and about eight healthy donors. Beyond this particular receptor, the publication reports: Only small numbers of individuals were included in the HLA sub-analyses, which left unresolved whether HLA type had any influence on TCRB rearrangement. Shorter templates might be favored by PCR, yet because patient and control samples were amplified and corrected together, any such skew would affect both groups equally. At VDJ recombination sites, patients with type 1 diabetes made fewer insertions and deleted more nucleotides, a pattern implying thymic rearrangement abnormalities. Type 1 diabetes patients showed a moderate but significant shortening of TCRB CDR3 length in all four CD4+ subsets. Because cDNA was sequenced instead of genomic DNA, highly expressing activated cells could be over-represented, though the groups showed no difference in activation or CD3 levels. Naive, central memory and regulatory TCRB repertoires appeared to be more alike among patients than among healthy donors.

V is cut back by 4 bases and J by 6 bases, with 4 bases in the junction unmatched. The CDR3, cysteine through phenylalanine, is 15 amino acids long. The only DNA kept is the CDR3, 45 bases in frame from the first base. The germline V gene (reference sequence) sets CDR1 to SGHNT and CDR2 to YYREEE. Each donor gave one peripheral blood draw, averaging roughly 120 mL, which was collected into heparinised tubes. Using a panel that included CD45RO, CCR7, CD25, CD127, CD95 and CD27, naive, central memory, regulatory and stem cell-like memory CD4+ T cells were sorted on a BD FACSAria II. Purity was above 98% for every sorted population. PBMCs were separated immediately by Lymphoprep density gradient centrifugation and were stained directly, without being cultured. So that batch effects would be minimized, each experiment stained and sorted samples in pairs, pairing one healthy donor with one patient. With respect to this clone: There is no known antigen for this receptor. No per-base quality is available; no much larger clone lies one base away.

The High Capacity cDNA Reverse Transcription Kit was used to reverse transcribe all of the isolated RNA, meaning that expressed TCRB transcripts were what got sequenced. Survey-depth immunoSEQ sequencing was performed on stem cell-like memory T cell samples, with an average of around 970,000 total reads per sample. After sorted cells were lysed in RLT buffer, RNA was extracted with DNase-treated RNeasy Micro or Mini kits, with the choice depending on cell number. To prevent cross-contamination, every cell subset was processed on its own, while patient and healthy donor samples were processed together. The immunoSEQ multiplex PCR was used to amplify TCRB sequences from cDNA, generating 87-bp fragments that spanned the CDR3 region. The amplicons were sequenced using the Illumina HiSeq platform. In the authors' own workflow: Synthetic template baselines were used to correct PCR bias computationally, reads within Hamming distance 2 were collapsed, and singletons that could not be merged were discarded. Reads were aligned against IMGT so that V, D and J genes, CDR3 length and insertions or deletions at six rearrangement sites could be assigned. Clonotype counts were normalized to sorted cell number within each subset before computing true diversity and Gini coefficients with the tcR R package. The overlap coefficient, calculated on TCRB nucleotide sequences, was used to quantify repertoire sharing. TCRdb retrieved this table from immuneACCESS and kept in-frame rearrangements only. Not all clones are present; in checked studies, unresolved V genes account for under half, and no reason is known for the remainder. V and J calls plus clone size are reproduced from that table; the DNA served to infer D and trimming. In this sample the table shows some 99,000 clones, roughly 40% of which occur a single time. The ten largest clonotypes hold approximately 0.065% of the sample.

Rearrangement joined TRBV5-4 to TRBJ2-2; 12 central nucleotides agree with TRBD2. Sequenced material: stem cell memory CD4+ T cells from blood. The intended sense of this specimen's cell subset or site label: stem cell-like memory CD4+ T cells. The sequence came from a woman between 18 and 30 years old in good health. The CDR3 has the sequence CASSPRLAGAGELFF. The DNA is TGTGCCAGCAGCCCCCGACTAGCGGGAGCCGGGGAGCTGTTTTTT.